Below, 28 T cell receptor beta chains from the same sample are listed, as sequenced in a study of preoperative IRX-2 immunotherapy in early breast cancer. Treatment reported: preoperative locoregional IRX-2 cytokine immunotherapy. Sequenced by immunoSEQ multiplex PCR; TCRdb stores in-frame clones only, minus some. Of approximately 26,000 clones listed, around 75% were seen once; the top ten hold less than 7.5%. The specimen comprised lymph node tissue, sampled after IRX-2 immunotherapy. Receptors originate from a human donor with breast cancer.

On this clone itself: A read error may produce the germline difference seen at one junction end. The chain links TRBV11-3 to TRBJ2-2; 7 bases are a match to TRBD2. CDR3 length: 17 residues. From germline, CDR1 is SGHNT and CDR2 YENEEA. Written as DNA, the CDR3 is TGTGCCAGCAGCTTGGGGGGGACGGGAACGAACACCGGGGAGCTATTTTTT. This gives the protein CASSLGGTGTNTGELFF.

In DNA, the CDR3 is TGCGCCAGCAGCCAAGATCGGTACGGCACAGATACGCAGTATTTT. This translates into CASSQDRYGTDTQYF. V gene TRBV23-1 combines with J gene TRBJ2-3; D is unresolved. TRBV23-1 is placed among ORFs of uncertain function. The CDR3 spans 15 residues. The ends were cut back, 6 bases at V and 1 base at J, with 14 bases in the middle.

The rearrangement links TRBV29-1 to TRBJ2-7, with TRBD2 matching 10 bases. The CDR3 has 16 residues. The trim removed 6 bases at V and 0 bases at J, leaving 11 bases unmatched. The germline gives CDR1 SQVTM, CDR2 ANQGSEA. The CDR3 reads CSVRGLAGDFSYEQYF. CDR3 DNA: TGCAGCGTGAGAGGGCTAGCGGGAGATTTCTCCTACGAGCAGTACTTC.

The V and J genes are TRBV18 and TRBJ2-7; the match to TRBD1 covers 8 bases. The V and J ends lost 5 bases and 3 bases, in that order; junction bases with no gene match: 3. Looked up from germline, CDR1 is KGHSH and CDR2 is LQKENI. CDR3 length: 13 residues. In nucleotides, the CDR3 is TGTGCCAGCTCATCCGGACAGGGCTACGAGCAGTACTTC. Protein: CASSSGQGYEQYF.

CDR3 loop: CASSFGAQQYGYTF. CDR3 coding DNA: TGTGCCAGTAGCTTCGGGGCCCAACAATATGGCTACACCTTC. The chain has TRBV19 and TRBJ1-2, with D possibly matching TRBD1 (5 bases). The germline V gene encodes CDR1 LNHDA and CDR2 SQIVND (reference sequence). The CDR3 covers 14 residues. Trimming removed 6 bases from V and 5 bases from J, with 16 bases in between.

V is TRBV7-8 and J is TRBJ1-4; a possible D gene is TRBD1 (5 bases). Deletions cut 2 bases from V and 4 bases from J, with 14 bases between. Germline assignment: CDR1 SGHVS and CDR2 FQNEAQ. The CDR3 totals 16 residues. The CDR3 DNA sequence: TGTGCCAGCAGCTTATCGACGGGACGTCGTAATGAAAAACTGTTTTTT. Translation gives CASSLSTGRRNEKLFF.

CDR3 nucleotide sequence: TGTGCCATCAGCGCCGAACCTTCGGGGCAGTACTTC. Translated, it gives CAISAEPSGQYF. The chain has TRBV6-8 and TRBJ2-7; D is undetermined. This CDR3 comprises 12 residues. Germline V gene lookup returns CDR1 MNHGY and CDR2 SAAAGT. Trimming left V 10 bases short and J 9 bases short, with 19 bases between.

The chain recombines TRBV5-1 with TRBJ2-1, with 9 positions matching TRBD2. J was trimmed by 6 bases and V by 3 bases; bases with no gene match: 4. The CDR3 has 14 amino acids. From germline, CDR1 is SGHRS and CDR2 YFSETQ. The DNA of the CDR3 is TGCGCCAGCAGCTGGGGGCGGGAGGGCAATGAGCAGTTCTTC. Protein sequence: CASSWGREGNEQFF.

The chain links TRBV19 to TRBJ2-5; possibly TRBD2 for D (5 bases). Trimming left V 7 bases short and J 3 bases short, with 12 bases between. This CDR3 comprises 13 residues. CDR1 LNHDA and CDR2 SQIVND come from the germline V gene (reference sequence). The CDR3 reads CASNFGIEETQYF. The CDR3 nucleotides are TGTGCCAGTAATTTCGGGATAGAAGAGACCCAGTACTTC.

This rearrangement joins TRBV7-8 to TRBJ2-5, with D perhaps being TRBD1 or TRBD2 (5 bases each). Germline V gene sequence: CDR1 SGHVS, CDR2 FQNEAQ. Trimming took off 5 bases at V and 5 bases at J, with 12 bases between the two ends. CDR3 size: 13 residues. The CDR3 sequence is CASSPAWGETQYF. The CDR3 DNA is TGTGCCAGCAGCCCAGCATGGGGGGAGACCCAGTACTTC.

The chain carries TRBV11-3 and TRBJ2-5, with 14 bases fitting TRBD2. V lost 8 bases, J lost 5 bases, and 13 bases stayed unmatched. The CDR3 is made up of 17 amino acids. Germline V lookup: CDR1 SGHNT, CDR2 YENEEA. The CDR3 reads CASSPTLGLAGVETQYF. In DNA form, the CDR3 reads TGTGCCAGCTCCCCAACCCTGGGACTAGCGGGAGTTGAGACCCAGTACTTC.

This sequence joins TRBV30 and TRBJ2-6, with no clear D. The CDR3 runs 15 residues. V was cut by 0 bases and J by 0 bases, with 6 bases left in between. CDR1 and CDR2 from the germline V gene are GTSNPN and SVGIG (reference sequence). The CDR3 nucleotides read TGTGCCTGGAGTGTACGGGTCTCTGGGGCCAACGTCCTGACTTTC. Its protein is CAWSVRVSGANVLTF.

V and J are TRBV5-1 and TRBJ1-1; the D is unclear. Trimming pared 0 bases from V and 0 bases from J, leaving 12 bases between. This CDR3 contains 16 residues. The germline V gene encodes CDR1 SGHRS and CDR2 YFSETQ. CDR3 protein: CASSLVVARMNTEAFF. The CDR3 region has the DNA TGCGCCAGCAGCTTGGTTGTAGCCCGGATGAACACTGAAGCTTTCTTT.

The rearrangement uses TRBV19 and TRBJ2-5; TRBD2 aligns across 7 bases. CDR1 is LNHDA, CDR2 SQIVND, per germline (reference sequence). This CDR3 contains 14 residues. V shed 8 bases, J shed 5 bases, and the junction held 11 bases outside the gene matches. The CDR3 spells CASAPGGLVETQYF. The CDR3 coding sequence is TGTGCCAGTGCGCCGGGGGGTTTGGTGGAGACCCAGTACTTC.

The chain employs TRBV11-3 and TRBJ2-2; 10 nucleotides line up with TRBD2. With V trimmed by 5 bases and J by 3 bases, 6 bases remained unmatched. Per germline, CDR1 SGHNT and CDR2 YENEEA. The CDR3 consists of 16 residues. The CDR3 nucleotides are TGTGCCAGCAGCGCTAGTACTAGCGGGGACACCGGGGAGCTGTTTTTT. As protein: CASSASTSGDTGELFF.

This clone was counted once. This sequence joins TRBV10-1 and TRBJ1-5; D is unresolved. V was trimmed by 3 bases and J by 10 bases, leaving 13 bases between them. This CDR3 has 13 residues. Germline V lookup: CDR1 WNHNN, CDR2 SYGVQD (reference sequence). The CDR3 DNA sequence: TGCGCCAGCAGTGAATCTTTGGATCGACCCCAGCATTTT. This encodes CASSESLDRPQHF.

The rearrangement links TRBV19 to TRBJ1-1, with D hard to call. Between the trimmed V and J ends, which lost 4 bases and 1 base, there was a span of 13 bases. Germline-derived CDR1 and CDR2 are LNHDA and SQIVND (reference sequence). The CDR3 has 15 amino acids. CDR3 in DNA: TGTGCCAGTAGTAGGTTAATGGGCGGGAACACTGAAGCTTTCTTT. It codes for CASSRLMGGNTEAFF. The full variable domain, rest sourced from reference TRBV19 and TRBJ1-1, is DGGITQSPKYLFRKEGQNVTLSCEQNLNHDAMYWYRQDPGQGLRLIYYSQIVNDFQKGDIAEGYSVSREKKESFPLTVTSAQKNPTAFYLCASSRLMGGNTEAFFGQGTRLTVV.

The gene calls are TRBV19 and TRBJ1-1; no clear D gene. The V gene's germline CDR1 is LNHDA and CDR2 SQIVND (reference sequence). The CDR3 has 16 amino acids. The germline V and J ends were trimmed by 1 base and 0 bases, with 12 bases remaining between them. Here the CDR3 DNA reads TGTGCCAGTAGTATAGTCTCCGGCCTCATGAACACTGAAGCTTTCTTT. Protein: CASSIVSGLMNTEAFF.

This chain links TRBV18 with TRBJ2-3; 8 bases are shared with TRBD1. Germline V gene lookup returns CDR1 KGHSH and CDR2 LQKENI. V trimming: 4 bases; J trimming: 5 bases; junction bases outside the gene matches: 5. The CDR3 runs to 14 residues. For the CDR3, the DNA is TGTGCCAGCTCACAAGCAACAGGGGGAGATACGCAGTATTTT. Protein product: CASSQATGGDTQYF.

This chain uses TRBV11-3 with TRBJ1-3, with 7 bases lining up with TRBD1. There are 15 residues in the CDR3. Germline V gives CDR1 SGHNT, CDR2 YENEEA. V gave up 3 bases and J gave up 3 bases; unmatched junction bases: 5. The CDR3 region has the DNA TGTGCCAGCAGCTTGAGACAGGGAAGTGGAAACACCATATATTTT. Its protein is CASSLRQGSGNTIYF.

The V gene is TRBV7-6, the J gene TRBJ2-7; 10 bases are a match to TRBD2. The CDR3 sequence is 17 residues long. V trimming: 0 bases; J trimming: 3 bases; junction bases outside the gene matches: 8. Germline V gene data show CDR1 as SGHVS and CDR2 as FNYEAQ. Here the CDR3 DNA reads TGTGCCAGCAGCTTAGCCGGTGGAGCGGGAGGGCGCTACGAGCAGTACTTC. Its translation: CASSLAGGAGGRYEQYF.

This sequence joins TRBV6-7 and TRBJ2-5, with a tentative D call TRBD2 (7 bases). TRBV6-7 is noted as an ORF with a role that remains uncertain. V was cut by 8 bases and J by 5 bases, with 18 bases left in between. CDR3 size: 14 residues. DNA of the CDR3: TGTGCCAGCCGAAGGGCGGGGGCTCGGGAGACCCAGTACTTC. Residues: CASRRAGARETQYF.

The J gene is TRBJ2-3, the V gene TRBV19; 13 nucleotides line up with TRBD2. This CDR3 is built from 17 residues. The ends lost 5 bases at V and 4 bases at J; junction bases unmatched: 9. From germline, CDR1 is LNHDA and CDR2 SQIVND (reference sequence). The CDR3 nucleotides are TGTGCCAGTAGTTCGGGGGACGGACTAGCGGGAGCAGATACGCAGTATTTT. Amino acid sequence: CASSSGDGLAGADTQYF.

This clone is labeled medium-sized. The genes are TRBV11-3 and TRBJ1-5, with D unclear. This CDR3 region has 14 residues. V shed 0 bases and J shed 5 bases, with 8 bases lying between them. Germline V gene lookup returns CDR1 SGHNT and CDR2 YENEEA. The CDR3 DNA follows: TGTGCCAGCAGCTTAGAAGGGATTTATCAGCCCCAGCATTTT. Protein product: CASSLEGIYQPQHF.

The chain couples TRBV6-8 to TRBJ1-3; possible D gene TRBD1, 5 bases. Per germline, CDR1 MNHGY and CDR2 SAAAGT. Deletions cut 5 bases from V and 2 bases from J, with 13 bases between. The CDR3 has 15 residues. The CDR3 bases are TGTGCCAGCAGTAGACAGTCCGGGGCTGGAAACACCATATATTTT. Its protein is CASSRQSGAGNTIYF.

This chain connects TRBV12-5 to TRBJ2-7; D is unresolved. The germline V gene encodes CDR1 LGHNT and CDR2 FRNRAP. V lost 5 bases and J lost 2, with 7 bases in between. The CDR3 length is 12 residues. The CDR3 DNA is TGTGCTAGTGGTCAAGGGACCTACGAGCAGTACTTC. As protein: CASGQGTYEQYF.

V is TRBV28 and J is TRBJ1-2; 11 bases line up with TRBD1. Unmatched junction bases numbered 2, after V lost 6 bases and J lost 2 bases. The CDR3 is 14 amino acids. Germline CDR1 reads MDHEN; CDR2 reads SYDVKM. Written as DNA, the CDR3 is TGTGCCAGCAGGGGGACAGGGGGAAACTATGGCTACACCTTC. Translating it yields CASRGTGGNYGYTF.

There are a few counts of this clone. This chain joins TRBV11-3 and TRBJ1-5; no firm D call. Trimming left V 2 bases short and J 7 bases short, with 15 bases between. The CDR3 is 15 residues long. Germline V lookup: CDR1 SGHNT, CDR2 YENEEA. The CDR3 DNA reads TGTGCCAGCAGCTTATTCGCAGACCCCGAACAGCCCCAGCATTTT. Protein: CASSLFADPEQPQHF. The full variable domain, completed using reference TRBV11-3 and TRBJ1-5, is EAGVVQSPRYKIIEKKQPVAFWCNPISGHNTLYWYLQNLGQGPELLIRYENEEAVDDSQLPKDRFSAERLKGVDSTLKIQPAELGDSAVYLCASSLFADPEQPQHFGDGTRLSIL.